The sequence of this T cell receptor (beta chain) was determined in a study of regulatory T cells in long-lasting Graves disease. This clonotype was counted at least ten times. With iRepertoire HTBI primers and Arm-PCR of CDR3 regions, TCR beta libraries were built. TCRdb redid the calling of the multiplex PCR reads with MiXCR, one entry per CDR3 protein. Among some 350,000 distinct CDR3 sequences, roughly 15% were seen once, and the ten largest hold around 20%. This CDR3 comprises 12 residues. The germline V gene encodes CDR1 SGDLS and CDR2 YYNGEE. V lost 3 bases, J lost 8 bases, and 11 bases lay in between. Regarding time point: newly diagnosed GD, antithyroid drugs for less than 3 months. PBMC-extracted RNA yielded the TCR library. The sample was also reused in another study, on T cells in Graves' hyperthyroidism and ophthalmopathy. From that report: The HTBI primer set was used in a first-round RT-PCR of the TCR CDR3.

Sequencing was performed on peripheral blood mononuclear cells (PBMCs), taken at new diagnosis, from a patient treated with antithyroid drugs. The V call is TRBV9, the J call TRBJ1-2; unclear D gene. The TCR originated in a woman younger than 30 with Graves disease. CDR3 DNA sequence: TGTGCCAGCAGCGGGGCCTCCCGGGGCTACACCTTC. It yields the protein CASSGASRGYTF.